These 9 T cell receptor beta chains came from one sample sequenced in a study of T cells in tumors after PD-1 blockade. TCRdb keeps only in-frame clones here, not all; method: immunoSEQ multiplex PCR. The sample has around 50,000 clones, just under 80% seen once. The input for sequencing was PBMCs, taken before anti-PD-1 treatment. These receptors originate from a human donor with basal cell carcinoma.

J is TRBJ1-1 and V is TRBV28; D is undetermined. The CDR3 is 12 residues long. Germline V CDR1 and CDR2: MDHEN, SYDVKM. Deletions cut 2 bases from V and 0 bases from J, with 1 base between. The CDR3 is CASSLLNTEAFF. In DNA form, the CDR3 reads TGTGCCAGCAGTTTACTGAACACTGAAGCTTTCTTT.

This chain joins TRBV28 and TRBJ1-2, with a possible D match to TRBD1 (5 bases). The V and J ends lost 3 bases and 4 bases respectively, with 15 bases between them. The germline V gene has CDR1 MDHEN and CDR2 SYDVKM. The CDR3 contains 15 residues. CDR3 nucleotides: TGTGCCAGCAGTTTTGGAGGGGCCCTATCCTATGGCTACACCTTC. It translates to CASSFGGALSYGYTF.

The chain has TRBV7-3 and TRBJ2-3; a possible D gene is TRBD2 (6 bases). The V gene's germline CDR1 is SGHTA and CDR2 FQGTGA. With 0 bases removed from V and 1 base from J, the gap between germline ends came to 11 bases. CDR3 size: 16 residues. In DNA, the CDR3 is TGTGCCAGCAGCTTAACGCTGGGCGGGGGCACAGATACGCAGTATTTT. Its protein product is CASSLTLGGGTDTQYF.

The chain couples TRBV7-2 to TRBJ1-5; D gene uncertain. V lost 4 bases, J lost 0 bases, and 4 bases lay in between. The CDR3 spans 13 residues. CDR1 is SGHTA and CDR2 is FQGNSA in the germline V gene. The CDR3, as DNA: TGTGCCAGCAGCTCGTATAGCAATCAGCCCCAGCATTTT. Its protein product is CASSSYSNQPQHF.

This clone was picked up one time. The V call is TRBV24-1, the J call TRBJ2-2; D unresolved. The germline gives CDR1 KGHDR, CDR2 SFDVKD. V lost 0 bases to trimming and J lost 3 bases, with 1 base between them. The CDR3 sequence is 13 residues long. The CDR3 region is CATSDLYTGELFF. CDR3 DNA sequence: TGTGCCACCAGTGATTTGTACACCGGGGAGCTGTTTTTT.

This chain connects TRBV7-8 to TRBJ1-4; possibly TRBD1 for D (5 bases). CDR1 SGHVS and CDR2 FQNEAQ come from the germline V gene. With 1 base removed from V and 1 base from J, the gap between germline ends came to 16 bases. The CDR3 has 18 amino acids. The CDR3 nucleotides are TGTGCCAGCAGCTTAGTAGGTGGTTGGGGGAAAACTAATGAAAAACTGTTTTTT. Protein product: CASSLVGGWGKTNEKLFF.

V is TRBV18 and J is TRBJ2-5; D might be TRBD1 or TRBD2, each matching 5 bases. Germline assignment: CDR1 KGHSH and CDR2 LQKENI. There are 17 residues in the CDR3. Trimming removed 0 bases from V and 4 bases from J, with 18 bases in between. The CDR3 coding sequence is TGTGCCAGCTCACCACCGGGGTTACGGGGCCTCTCAGAGACCCAGTACTTC. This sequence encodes CASSPPGLRGLSETQYF.

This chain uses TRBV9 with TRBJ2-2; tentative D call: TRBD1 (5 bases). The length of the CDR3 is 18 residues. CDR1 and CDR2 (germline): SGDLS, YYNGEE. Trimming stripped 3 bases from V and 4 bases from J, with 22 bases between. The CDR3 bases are TGTGCCAGCAGCGACGATCCCCCCAGGGCTAAAATCACCGGGGAGCTGTTTTTT. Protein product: CASSDDPPRAKITGELFF.

CDR3 sequence: CASSNTGGARYEQYF. In DNA, the CDR3 is TGTGCCAGCAGCAATACAGGGGGCGCGAGGTACGAGCAGTACTTC. The genes are TRBV7-2 and TRBJ2-7; 9 bases are shared with TRBD1. Trimming at V came to 5 bases and at J to 4 bases, leaving 9 bases not matched to a gene. This CDR3 comprises 15 residues. CDR1 and CDR2 from the germline V gene are SGHTA and FQGNSA.